The 13 T cell receptor beta chains below come from one sample, sequenced in a study of shared T cell receptors in the human thymus. Data came from immunoSEQ multiplex PCR; TCRdb stores just in-frame clones and leaves some out. The sample has 700,000 or so clones; approximately 83% are singletons. These data were likewise used in another study, on human thymus T cells.

The sequencing input was thymocytes. The receptors come from a girl in the first two years of life with a congenital heart defect.

This chain joins TRBV28 and TRBJ1-5; 10 nucleotides agree with TRBD1. Germline V gives CDR1 MDHEN, CDR2 SYDVKM. The CDR3 loop spans 17 amino acids. Trimming removed 5 bases from V and 3 bases from J; junction bases left unmatched: 10. The CDR3 sequence: CASSLKGQGWSNQPQHF. The CDR3 DNA reads TGTGCCAGCAGTCTGAAGGGACAGGGGTGGTCCAATCAGCCCCAGCATTTT.

The V call is TRBV2, the J call TRBJ2-1; 7 positions agree with TRBD1. The length of the CDR3 is 16 residues. Germline V lookup: CDR1 SNHLY, CDR2 FYNNEI. The trim removed 1 base at V and 5 bases at J, leaving 8 bases unmatched. CDR3 nucleotide sequence: TGTGCCAGCAGTGAAGGTGTCAGGGACAGAAACAATGAGCAGTTCTTC. Residues: CASSEGVRDRNNEQFF.

The rearrangement joins TRBV7-2 to TRBJ1-2, with 11 bases aligning to TRBD1. The CDR3 spans 15 residues. With 1 base clipped from V and 3 bases from J, the junction kept 1 base outside the gene matches. Germline loops: CDR1 SGHTA, CDR2 FQGNSA. CDR3 in amino acids: CASSLGGQGDYGYTF. The DNA for the CDR3 is TGTGCCAGCAGCTTAGGGGGACAGGGGGACTATGGCTACACCTTC.

This chain links TRBV27 with TRBJ1-6; 8 nucleotides align to TRBD1. This CDR3 is built from 19 residues. The germline V gene has CDR1 MNHEY and CDR2 SMNVEV (reference sequence). Trimming cost V 4 bases and J 5 bases; bases outside gene matches: 16. The CDR3 sequence is CASSYGVTGASVDNSPLHF. For the CDR3, the DNA is TGTGCCAGCAGTTACGGAGTGACAGGGGCTTCAGTGGATAATTCACCCCTCCACTTT.

J is TRBJ2-7 and V is TRBV28; D is unclear. The CDR3 spans 13 residues. Per germline, CDR1 MDHEN and CDR2 SYDVKM. V was cut by 5 bases and J by 2 bases, with 10 bases left in between. The CDR3 sequence: CASSHRGAYEQYF. Here the CDR3 DNA reads TGTGCCAGCAGTCACCGAGGAGCCTACGAGCAGTACTTC.

The chain recombines TRBV7-5 with TRBJ2-5; TRBD1 reflects the table's D call only, with no check against the DNA. TRBV7-5 has pseudogene status. This CDR3 has 15 amino acids. The CDR3 DNA reads as TGTGCCAGAAGCTTAAGGCCGGAGTTGGGGCAGACCCAGTACTTC. Protein product: CARSLRPELGQTQYF.

This chain joins TRBV12-5 and TRBJ1-4, with 8 bases identical to TRBD1. CDR3 length: 16 amino acids. The V and J ends lost 1 base and 4 bases, in that order; junction bases with no gene match: 5. CDR1 is LGHNT and CDR2 is FRNRAP in the germline V gene. The CDR3 sequence is CASGLGNRGGNEKLFF. The CDR3 nucleotides read TGTGCTAGTGGTTTGGGTAACAGGGGGGGTAATGAAAAACTGTTTTTT.

The rearrangement links TRBV7-6 to TRBJ1-1; D uncertain. CDR1 SGHVS and CDR2 FNYEAQ come from the germline V gene. This CDR3 comprises 20 residues. V shed 1 base and J shed 4 bases, with 28 bases lying between them. The CDR3 coding sequence is TGTGCCAGCAGCTTAGAGGCGGTCGGGGAGTTCGAAATAATGGGCACTGAAGCTTTCTTT. It encodes CASSLEAVGEFEIMGTEAFF.

This clone occurred a few times. CDR3 sequence: CASSVEGTGVGGELFF. Here the CDR3 DNA reads TGTGCCAGCAGCGTAGAGGGGACAGGGGTTGGCGGGGAGCTGTTTTTT. The chain links TRBV9 to TRBJ2-2; TRBD1 aligns across 10 bases. V lost 0 bases to trimming and J lost 7 bases; unmatched junction nucleotides: 6. The CDR3 covers 16 residues. Germline V CDR1 and CDR2: SGDLS, YYNGEE.

This chain uses TRBV7-8 with TRBJ2-2; possibly TRBD1 for D (8 bases). The germline V gene encodes CDR1 SGHVS and CDR2 FQNEAQ. The V end lost 4 bases, the J end lost 3 bases, and 15 bases lay between the germline ends. The CDR3 covers 16 residues. CDR3 residues: CASSSPQGGYTGELFF. The CDR3 DNA is TGTGCCAGCAGCTCACCACAGGGGGGGTACACCGGGGAGCTGTTTTTT. Full variable domain (outside the CDR3, taken from reference TRBV7-8 and TRBJ2-2): GAGVSQSPRYKVAKRGQDVALRCDPISGHVSLFWYQQALGQGPEFLTYFQNEAQLDKSGLPSDRFFAERPEGSVSTLKIQRTQQEDSAVYLCASSSPQGGYTGELFFGEGSRLTVL.

This sequence joins TRBV6-4 and TRBJ1-2, with 10 positions matching TRBD1. V trimming: 0 bases; J trimming: 6 bases; junction bases outside the gene matches: 7. The CDR3 has 16 residues. CDR1 MRHNA and CDR2 SNTAGT come from the germline V gene. The CDR3 DNA reads TGTGCCAGCAGTGACTCGGGCCCGGGACAGGGGAATGGCTACACCTTC. It encodes CASSDSGPGQGNGYTF.

This clone was recorded a few times. The J gene is TRBJ2-1, the V gene TRBV14, with a possible D match to TRBD2 (6 bases). Germline CDR1 SGHDN, CDR2 FVKESK. V was cut by 5 bases and J by 0 bases, with 11 bases left in between. CDR3 length: 15 amino acids. CDR3 in DNA: TGTGCCAGCAGCTTTCGGGGGTCCTCCTACAATGAGCAGTTCTTC. Amino acid sequence: CASSFRGSSYNEQFF.

J is TRBJ2-7 and V is TRBV6-5, with 9 bases identical to TRBD2. With V trimmed by 2 bases and J by 2 bases, 4 bases remained unmatched. Germline-derived CDR1 and CDR2 are MNHEY and SVGAGI. The CDR3 covers 15 residues. The CDR3 region has the DNA TGTGCCAGCAGTTACCTGGCGGGGGGGCCCTACGAGCAGTACTTC. It is translated as CASSYLAGGPYEQYF.